This TCR beta chain originates from a study of Ad26.COV2.S vaccination and SARS-CoV-2 variants. Looking at the study overall: Donor allocation was to the COV1001 Ad26.COV2.S trial arm. Broader study findings: Breadth of non-spike TCRs did not differ between vaccinees and placebo recipients.

Note on this clone: Its antigen is still unknown.

Profiling relied on immunoSEQ multiplex PCR, and the TCRdb table lists in-frame clones only, not all of them. The repertoire holds 350,000 to 400,000 clones, with approximately 90% as singletons. CDR1 is LNHDA, CDR2 SQIVND, per germline (reference sequence). V was clipped by 2 bases and J by 6 bases; unmatched bases: 1. The CDR3 contains 13 residues. Treatment: roughly 20 received Ad26.COV2.S at low or high dose, single or two shots; about 5 received placebo; per-sample allocation not given. Sampling was done on day 63 after the first vaccine or placebo injection. As its vector, the vaccine had Ad26, which expressed Wuhan-strain SARS-CoV-2 spike.

The V call is TRBV19, the J call TRBJ1-5; TRBD1 matches at 7 bases. This specimen consisted of peripheral blood, obtained in a trial of Ad26.COV2.S vaccine versus placebo. The sequence was collected from a person between 18 and 60 years old who received the Ad26.COV2.S COVID-19 vaccine or a placebo. CDR3 in DNA: TGTGCCAGTAGTATACCAGGGGGTCAGCCCCAGCATTTT. This sequence encodes CASSIPGGQPQHF.